These 8 T cell receptor beta chains came from one sample sequenced in a study of T cells in women clearing cervical HPV infection listed by TCRdb under 2018. Library preparation was by the immunoSEQ multiplex PCR assay. As stored in TCRdb, this immuneACCESS dataset retains in-frame rearrangements with V and J assigned. A fraction of the clones does not appear; measured against another copy, unresolved V genes explain less than half of the discrepancy, and the remainder lacks a known reason. The sample table gives some 31,000 clones. Roughly 1.4% of the sample goes to the ten largest clones. The sequenced material came from blood buffy coat. The receptors were sampled from a woman aged 18-69 years with a cervical HPV16 infection that either progressed to CIN3+ or cleared (not recorded which).

As to this clone: The CDR3 extends 3 residues past the end of the read, so its final part is completed from the germline J gene. The V and J genes are TRBV18 and TRBJ2-2; D unclear. V gave up 5 bases and J gave up 3 bases, with 10 bases separating them. The length of the CDR3 is 14 residues. Germline V gives CDR1 KGHSH, CDR2 LQKENI. CDR3 loop: CASSAIPDTGELFF. Incomplete CDR3 DNA: TGTGCCAGCTCAGCGATCCCGGACACCGGGGAG.

Comment on this clone: The read ends 3 residues before the CDR3 terminus; that terminus is restored from the germline J gene. V usage is TRBV7-7 and J usage is TRBJ1-1, with D unclear. Germline V lookup: CDR1 SSHAT, CDR2 FNYEAQ (reference sequence). Trimming removed 1 base from V and 1 base from J, with 4 bases in between. This CDR3 has 13 amino acids. CDR3 sequence: CASSLDTNTEAFF. The sequenced CDR3 bases are TGTGCCAGCAGCTTAGACACGAACACTGAA.

Turning to this clone: The CDR3 end is not reached by the read, which stops 3 residues before it; the germline J gene fills it in. J is TRBJ2-7 and V is TRBV7-9; possible D gene TRBD1, 7 bases. The CDR3 has 14 residues. V was cut by 5 bases and J by 4 bases, with 15 bases left in between. Germline V gives CDR1 SEHNR, CDR2 FQNEAQ (reference sequence). The CDR3 spells CASSPGGTVYEQYF. The DNA read from the CDR3 is TGTGCCAGCAGCCCAGGGGGGACGGTTTACGAG.

In the case of this clone: The read comes to an end 3 residues before the CDR3 does, leaving the germline J gene to fill in the end. V gene TRBV7-2 combines with J gene TRBJ2-2; a weak D match, TRBD2 (6 bases). CDR1 is SGHTA and CDR2 is FQGNSA in the germline V gene. V was trimmed by 2 bases and J by 8 bases, leaving 15 bases between them. The CDR3 contains 15 residues. The CDR3 is CASSLTPGLAGELFF. The CDR3 DNA, read in part, is TGTGCCAGCAGCTTAACCCCCGGGCTAGCGGGGGAG. Together with reference TRBV7-2 and TRBJ2-2, the CDR3 gives the full variable domain: GAGVSQSPSNKVTEKGKDVELRCDPISGHTALYWYRQSLGQGLEFLIYFQGNSAPDKSGLPSDRFSAERTGGSVSTLTIQRTQQEDSAVYLCASSLTPGLAGELFFGEGSRLTVL.

With respect to this clone: The read terminates 3 residues before the CDR3 end, so the remaining end is supplied by the germline J gene. This chain uses TRBV20-1 with TRBJ2-3, with TRBD2 matching 10 bases. The CDR3 runs 15 residues. Germline loops: CDR1 DFQATT, CDR2 SNEGSKA (reference sequence). V lost 6 bases, J lost 5 bases, and 11 bases stayed unmatched. CDR3 bases read: TGCAGTGCCGATCGGACTAGCGGCCAAAGAGATACG. It codes for CSADRTSGQRDT. The complete CDR3 reads CSADRTSGQRDTQYF.

On this clone: The read is 3 residues too short to cover the CDR3 end, so that end is filled in from the germline J gene. V and J are TRBV19 and TRBJ2-3; D uncertain. V was pared by 5 bases and J by 7 bases, with 16 bases between. This CDR3 contains 14 residues. The V gene's germline CDR1 is LNHDA and CDR2 SQIVND (reference sequence). CDR3 bases read: TGTGCCAGTAGTCTCAGCGACGGTTTCAATACG. It specifies CASSLSDGFNT. The full CDR3 is CASSLSDGFNTQYF.

Remarks on this clone: The read terminates 3 residues ahead of where the CDR3 ends, so the germline J gene completes it. The rearrangement joins TRBV20-1 to TRBJ2-3, with D perhaps TRBD1 (5 bases). The CDR3 has 13 residues. The germline V gene has CDR1 DFQATT and CDR2 SNEGSKA (reference sequence). Trimming removed 1 base from V and 5 bases from J, with 10 bases in between. The part of the CDR3 DNA that was read is TGCAGTGCTAGAGCCAGGGTTAGAGATACG. This sequence encodes CSARARVRDT. The CDR3 as a whole reads CSARARVRDTQYF.

This clone counts as medium-sized by frequency. The DNA ends 3 residues before the CDR3 does, and the rest of the CDR3 is filled in from the germline J gene. This chain links TRBV19 with TRBJ1-6; D is unresolved. The V and J ends lost 3 bases and 8 bases respectively, with 8 bases between them. Germline V gene sequence: CDR1 LNHDA, CDR2 SQIVND (reference sequence). The length of the CDR3 is 13 residues. The CDR3 spells CASSITQDSPLHF. The sequenced CDR3 bases are TGTGCCAGTAGTATCACCCAGGATTCACCC.